Below are 16 T cell receptor beta chains sequenced from a single sample in a study of T cell repertoires in cytomegalovirus infection. Via MiXCR, TCRdb re-called the reads, giving one row per CDR3 protein. The sample includes around 100,000 distinct CDR3 sequences, over 40% of them seen just once. No antigens are known for them. This material consisted of CD8+ T cells from cultured PBMCs, taken from culture after CMV antigen stimulation. These TCRs come from a human donor in good health (CMV status not recorded). Some clones in this sample may be carry-over from other donors' samples.

The gene calls are TRBV7-8 and TRBJ2-1; TRBD2 matches at 11 bases. Germline V gene lookup returns CDR1 SGHVS and CDR2 FQNEAQ. The CDR3 has 15 amino acids. The J segment lost 4 bases and the V segment lost 6 bases, leaving 5 bases of the junction unmatched. DNA of the CDR3: TGTGCCAGCAGATCGACTAGCGGGACGTACAATGAGCAGTTCTTC. This translates into CASRSTSGTYNEQFF.

This clonotype has more than one count but fewer than ten. V usage is TRBV6-2 or TRBV6-3 and J usage is TRBJ2-5; D may be TRBD2 (5 bases). V lost 8 bases, J lost 3 bases, and 22 bases lay in between. From germline, CDR1 is MNHEY and CDR2 SVGEGT. The CDR3 runs 16 residues. The DNA of the CDR3 is TGTGCCAGCGGCCCTGTGCGGGCGCGCCTAGAAGAGACCCAGTACTTC. Amino acid sequence: CASGPVRARLEETQYF.

The chain recombines TRBV28 with TRBJ1-2; D gene unclear. CDR1 MDHEN and CDR2 SYDVKM come from the germline V gene. This CDR3 has 14 residues. Trimming pared 6 bases from V and 6 bases from J, leaving 17 bases between. CDR3 amino acids: CASSPFGPYNGYTF. CDR3 nucleotides: TGTGCCAGCAGCCCGTTTGGCCCCTATAATGGCTACACCTTC.

This clonotype was detected ten times or more. The rearrangement uses TRBV20-1 and TRBJ1-4; D gene unclear. In germline, CDR1 is DFQATT, CDR2 SNEGSKA (reference sequence). V dropped 6 bases and J dropped 6 bases, with 11 bases sitting between them. The CDR3 contains 12 residues. The CDR3 DNA sequence: TGCAGTGCAACTCCACGGGATGAAAAACTGTTTTTT. Protein: CSATPRDEKLFF.

The rearrangement joins TRBV3-1 to TRBJ1-2; D gene unclear. Germline V gene sequence: CDR1 LGHDT, CDR2 YNNKEL (reference sequence). The length of the CDR3 is 14 residues. Trimming removed 0 bases at V and 7 bases at J, with 12 bases between. CDR3 DNA sequence: TGTGCCAGCAGCCAAGATCTTACGTATCGTGGCTACACCTTC. Its protein is CASSQDLTYRGYTF.

Only a few counts were recorded for this clonotype. This chain joins TRBV7-8 and TRBJ2-1; TRBD2 aligns across 10 bases. Unmatched junction bases numbered 8, after V lost 3 bases and J lost 12 bases. The CDR3 totals 14 residues. From germline, CDR1 is SGHVS and CDR2 FQNEAQ. CDR3 in amino acids: CASSFSGGAYGQFF. The CDR3 region has the DNA TGTGCCAGCAGCTTCAGCGGGGGGGCCTATGGGCAGTTCTTC.

The V gene is TRBV4-1, the J gene TRBJ1-2; possible D gene TRBD1, 6 bases. Trimming cost V 4 bases and J 5 bases, with 17 bases left between them. This CDR3 spans 15 amino acids. The germline CDR1 and CDR2 sequences are MGHRA and YSYEKL. CDR3 protein: CASSPTRGFVYGYTF. DNA for the CDR3: TGCGCCAGCAGCCCAACGAGGGGGTTCGTATATGGCTACACCTTC.

The CDR3 nucleotides are TGTGCCAGCAGTCGTGACAGGGGGCTTTCCTACGAGCAGTACTTC. Amino acids: CASSRDRGLSYEQYF. V usage is TRBV28 and J usage is TRBJ2-7; TRBD1 matches at 10 bases. The CDR3 is 15 amino acids. CDR1 and CDR2 from the germline V gene are MDHEN and SYDVKM. After removal of 5 bases from V and 1 base from J, the junction contained 5 bases not matched to a gene.

The chain uses TRBV19 and TRBJ1-1; 9 bases are a match to TRBD1. Germline assignment: CDR1 LNHDA and CDR2 SQIVND (reference sequence). After removal of 5 bases from V and 3 bases from J, the junction contained 7 bases not matched to a gene. The CDR3 consists of 15 residues. CDR3 sequence (DNA): TGTGCCAGTAGTCCGTGGGACAGGGCGGACACTGAAGCTTTCTTT. Translating gives CASSPWDRADTEAFF.

This clonotype turned up a few times. This rearrangement joins TRBV9 to TRBJ2-5; weak D call: TRBD2 (5 bases). Trimming removed 0 bases from V and 5 bases from J, with 14 bases in between. In germline, CDR1 is SGDLS, CDR2 YYNGEE. This CDR3 region has 15 residues. The CDR3 spells CASSVVASGSETQYF. The CDR3 DNA reads as TGTGCCAGCAGCGTAGTGGCCTCGGGATCGGAGACCCAGTACTTC.

This clonotype appeared once. The gene calls are TRBV19 and TRBJ2-5; D may be TRBD2 (5 bases). Germline CDR1 is LNHDA and CDR2 is SQIVND (reference sequence). V lost 7 bases to trimming and J lost 3 bases, with 18 bases between them. The CDR3 extends over 15 amino acids. CDR3 protein: CASNLSPGKEETQYF. CDR3 DNA: TGTGCCAGTAATCTTTCGCCGGGGAAGGAAGAGACCCAGTACTTC.

The sample holds one count of this clonotype. A read error may produce the germline difference seen at one junction end. The chain carries TRBV29-1 and TRBJ2-1, with 7 bases matching TRBD1. There are 17 residues in the CDR3. Germline CDR1 is SQVTM and CDR2 is ANQGSEA. The CDR3 loop reads CSVEDPTTGRSYNVQFF. The CDR3 bases are TGCAGCGTTGAAGATCCGACGACAGGGCGCTCCTACAATGTGCAGTTCTTC.

The CDR3 DNA reads TGTGCCAGCAGTGGGGAAGGGACCCCCAGCTGGGAGCTGTTTTTT. Its translation: CASSGEGTPSWELFF. This sequence joins TRBV2 and TRBJ2-2, with D perhaps matching TRBD1 or TRBD2 (5 bases each). Trimming took off 4 bases at V and 9 bases at J, with 18 bases between the two ends. The CDR3 is 15 residues long. From germline, CDR1 is SNHLY and CDR2 FYNNEI.

V is TRBV2 and J is TRBJ1-1; D is ambiguous. Trimming pared 4 bases from V and 4 bases from J, leaving 10 bases between. Germline CDR1 SNHLY, CDR2 FYNNEI. This CDR3 contains 13 residues. CDR3: CASSAGEGTEAFF. The DNA of the CDR3 is TGTGCCAGCAGTGCCGGTGAGGGCACTGAAGCTTTCTTT.

CDR3 in amino acids: CATSRDPASGTEAFF. The DNA of the CDR3 is TGTGCCACCAGCAGAGATCCCGCCTCGGGGACTGAAGCTTTCTTT. V usage is TRBV15 and J usage is TRBJ1-1; no reliable D call. The CDR3 is 15 residues long. V was trimmed by 0 bases and J by 5 bases, leaving 13 bases between them. Germline lookup yields CDR1 LNHNV and CDR2 YYDKDF (reference sequence).

V is TRBV19 and J is TRBJ1-1; 12 positions match TRBD1. The germline CDR1 and CDR2 sequences are LNHDA and SQIVND (reference sequence). The ends lost 3 bases at V and 0 bases at J; junction bases unmatched: 8. The CDR3 sequence is 18 residues long. DNA for the CDR3: TGTGCCAGTAGTATCATCCCGGGACAGGGGGCCCTGAACACTGAAGCTTTCTTT. Its translation is CASSIIPGQGALNTEAFF. Together with reference TRBV19 and TRBJ1-1, the CDR3 gives the full variable domain: DGGITQSPKYLFRKEGQNVTLSCEQNLNHDAMYWYRQDPGQGLRLIYYSQIVNDFQKGDIAEGYSVSREKKESFPLTVTSAQKNPTAFYLCASSIIPGQGALNTEAFFGQGTRLTVV.